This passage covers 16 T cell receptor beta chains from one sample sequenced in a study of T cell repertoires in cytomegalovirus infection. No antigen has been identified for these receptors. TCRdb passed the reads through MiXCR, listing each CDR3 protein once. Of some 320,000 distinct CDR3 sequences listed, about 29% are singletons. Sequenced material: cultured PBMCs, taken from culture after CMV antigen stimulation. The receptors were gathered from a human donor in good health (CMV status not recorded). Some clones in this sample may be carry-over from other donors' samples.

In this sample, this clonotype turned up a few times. The CDR3 sequence: CASSPTTGKYQPQHF. The CDR3 nucleotides are TGCGCCAGCAGCCCAACGACAGGGAAGTATCAGCCCCAGCATTTT. The V gene is TRBV5-1, the J gene TRBJ1-5; 7 bases align to TRBD1. This CDR3 has 15 residues. After removal of 4 bases from V and 5 bases from J, the junction contained 9 bases not matched to a gene. Germline V CDR1 and CDR2: SGHRS, YFSETQ.

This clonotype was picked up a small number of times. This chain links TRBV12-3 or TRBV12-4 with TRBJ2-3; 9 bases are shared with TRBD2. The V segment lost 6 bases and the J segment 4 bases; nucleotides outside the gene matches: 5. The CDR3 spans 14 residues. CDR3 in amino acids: CASRFLAGSDTQYF. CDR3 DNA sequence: TGTGCCAGCAGGTTCCTAGCGGGATCAGATACGCAGTATTTT.

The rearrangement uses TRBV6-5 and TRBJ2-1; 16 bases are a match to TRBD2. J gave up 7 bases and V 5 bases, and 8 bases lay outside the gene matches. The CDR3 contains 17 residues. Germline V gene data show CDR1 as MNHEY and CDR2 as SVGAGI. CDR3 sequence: CASSRGLAGGQGNEQFF. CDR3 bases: TGTGCCAGCAGTCGGGGACTAGCGGGGGGGCAGGGGAATGAGCAGTTCTTC.

As DNA, the CDR3 is TGCGCCAGCAGCATGGGACAGATCTGGCTCTACGAGCAGTACTTC. This sequence encodes CASSMGQIWLYEQYF. J is TRBJ2-7 and V is TRBV5-1; TRBD1 matches at 7 bases. CDR3 length: 15 amino acids. Germline V gives CDR1 SGHRS, CDR2 YFSETQ. Trimming at V came to 4 bases and at J to 3 bases, leaving 10 bases not matched to a gene.

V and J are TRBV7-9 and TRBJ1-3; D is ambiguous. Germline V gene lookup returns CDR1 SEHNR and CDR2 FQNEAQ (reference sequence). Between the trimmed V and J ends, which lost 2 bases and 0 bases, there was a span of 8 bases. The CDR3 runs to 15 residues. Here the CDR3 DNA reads TGTGCCAGCAGCTTAAATTGGAGCTCTGGAAACACCATATATTTT. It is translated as CASSLNWSSGNTIYF. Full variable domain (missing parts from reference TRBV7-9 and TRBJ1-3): DTGVSQNPRHKITKRGQNVTFRCDPISEHNRLYWYRQTLGQGPEFLTYFQNEAQLEKSRLLSDRFSAERPKGSFSTLEIQRTEQGDSAMYLCASSLNWSSGNTIYFGEGSWLTVV.

The CDR3 region is CASSLGGTGNNEQFF. The CDR3 nucleotides are TGTGCCAGCAGCTTAGGGGGGACAGGGAACAATGAGCAGTTCTTC. The rearrangement uses TRBV11-3 and TRBJ2-1, with 9 bases matching TRBD1. Germline values: CDR1 SGHNT, CDR2 YENEEA. The J segment lost 5 bases and the V segment lost 1 base, leaving 3 bases of the junction unmatched. The CDR3 is 15 amino acids.

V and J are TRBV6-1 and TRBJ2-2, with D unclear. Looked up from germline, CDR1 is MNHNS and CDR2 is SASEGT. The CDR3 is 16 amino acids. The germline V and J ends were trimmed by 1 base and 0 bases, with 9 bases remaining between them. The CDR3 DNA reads TGTGCCAGCAGTGAAGAGATGGCGGCGAACACCGGGGAGCTGTTTTTT. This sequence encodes CASSEEMAANTGELFF.

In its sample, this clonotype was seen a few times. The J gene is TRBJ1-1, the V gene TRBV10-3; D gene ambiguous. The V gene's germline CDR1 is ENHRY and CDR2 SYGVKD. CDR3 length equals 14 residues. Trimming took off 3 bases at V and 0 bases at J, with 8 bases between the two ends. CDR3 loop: CAISDGTLNTEAFF. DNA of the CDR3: TGTGCCATCAGTGACGGCACATTGAACACTGAAGCTTTCTTT.

CDR3 in amino acids: CASSLEQGMSEQYF. The CDR3 DNA sequence: TGTGCCAGCAGCTTAGAACAGGGGATGTCCGAGCAGTACTTC. The chain recombines TRBV7-2 with TRBJ2-7, with TRBD1 matching over 7 bases. The germline gives CDR1 SGHTA, CDR2 FQGNSA. Losses at the gene ends were 1 base for V and 6 bases for J; bases not matched to a gene: 6. CDR3 length: 14 residues.

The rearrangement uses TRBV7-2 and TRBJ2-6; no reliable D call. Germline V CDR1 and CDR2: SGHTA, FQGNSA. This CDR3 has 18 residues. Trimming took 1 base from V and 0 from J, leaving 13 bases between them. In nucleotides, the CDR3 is TGTGCCAGCAGCTTAGGGCAGGTTCTCACCTCTGGGGCCAACGTCCTGACTTTC. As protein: CASSLGQVLTSGANVLTF.

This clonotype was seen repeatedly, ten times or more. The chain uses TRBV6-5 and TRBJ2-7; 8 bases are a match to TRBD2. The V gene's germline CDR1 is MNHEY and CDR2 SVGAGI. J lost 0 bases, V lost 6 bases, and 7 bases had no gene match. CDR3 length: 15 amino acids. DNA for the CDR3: TGTGCCAGCAGACCTCCGGGACTAGGCTCCTACGAGCAGTACTTC. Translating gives CASRPPGLGSYEQYF.

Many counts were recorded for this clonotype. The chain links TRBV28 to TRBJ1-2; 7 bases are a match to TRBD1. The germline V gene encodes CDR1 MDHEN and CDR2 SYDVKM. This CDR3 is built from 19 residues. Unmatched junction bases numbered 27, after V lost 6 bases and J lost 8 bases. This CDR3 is CASRVPEGDSNASGAGYTF. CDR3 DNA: TGTGCCAGCAGGGTACCTGAAGGGGACAGCAACGCCTCGGGAGCAGGCTACACCTTC.

Here the CDR3 reads CASSSSNEQFF. In DNA form, the CDR3 reads TGTGCCAGCAGTTCTAGCAATGAGCAGTTCTTC. The chain is built from TRBV7-2 and TRBJ2-1; no clear D gene. The V gene's germline CDR1 is SGHTA and CDR2 FQGNSA. Trimming took off 6 bases at V and 6 bases at J, with 6 bases between the two ends. This CDR3 contains 11 residues.

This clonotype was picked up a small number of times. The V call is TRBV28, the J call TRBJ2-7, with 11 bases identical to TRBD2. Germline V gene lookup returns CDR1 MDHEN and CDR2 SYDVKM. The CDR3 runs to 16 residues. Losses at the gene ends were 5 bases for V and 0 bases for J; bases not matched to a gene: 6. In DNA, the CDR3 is TGTGCCAGCAGTATCCCCGGGACTAGCGGCTCCTACGAGCAGTACTTC. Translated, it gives CASSIPGTSGSYEQYF.

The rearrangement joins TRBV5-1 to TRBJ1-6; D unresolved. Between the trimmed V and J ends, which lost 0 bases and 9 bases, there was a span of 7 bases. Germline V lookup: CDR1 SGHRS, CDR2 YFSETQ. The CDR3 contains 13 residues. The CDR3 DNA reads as TGCGCCAGCAGCTTGGAACCAAGTTCACCCCTCCACTTT. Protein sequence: CASSLEPSSPLHF.

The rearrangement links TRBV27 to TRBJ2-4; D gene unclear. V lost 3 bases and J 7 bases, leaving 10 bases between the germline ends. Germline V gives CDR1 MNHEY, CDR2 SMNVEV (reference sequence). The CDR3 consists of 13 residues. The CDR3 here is CASSLASKNIQYF. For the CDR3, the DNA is TGTGCCAGCAGTTTGGCTAGTAAGAACATTCAGTACTTC.